Following are 7 T cell receptor beta chains from one sample sequenced in a study of cytomegalovirus exposure and HLA in healthy donors. This PCR relied on a set of 60 Vbeta primers and 13 Jbeta primers. Only in-frame clones appear in the TCRdb table, and some are missing; sequencing was by immunoSEQ multiplex PCR. The sample lists about 140,000 clones; around 80% were seen once. The sequencing sample was made of PBMCs. These receptors all come from a man in his forties in good health and CMV-seronegative.

The CDR3 loop is CSVVRGAGTEAFF. CDR3 DNA sequence: TGCAGCGTTGTACGGGGGGCAGGGACTGAAGCTTTCTTT. The V call is TRBV29-1, the J call TRBJ1-1; D may be TRBD1 (6 bases). Looked up from germline, CDR1 is SQVTM and CDR2 is ANQGSEA. The CDR3 covers 13 residues. V dropped 4 bases and J dropped 5 bases, with 14 bases sitting between them.

The V call is TRBV7-9, the J call TRBJ1-1, with D maybe TRBD1 (5 bases). Germline V gene lookup returns CDR1 SEHNR and CDR2 FQNEAQ (reference sequence). This CDR3 has 11 amino acids. Trimming cost V 3 bases and J 11 bases, with 10 bases left between them. The CDR3 spells CASSLDRGAFF. The CDR3, as DNA: TGTGCCAGCAGCTTGGACCGGGGGGCTTTCTTT.

This clone was observed once. The J gene is TRBJ1-3, the V gene TRBV10-3; no reliable D call. V was clipped by 8 bases and J by 0 bases, with 8 bases between them. Germline lookup yields CDR1 ENHRY and CDR2 SYGVKD. CDR3 length: 13 amino acids. The CDR3 is CAIRSNSGNTIYF. DNA for the CDR3: TGTGCCATCCGGTCGAACTCTGGAAACACCATATATTTT.

V is TRBV5-1 and J is TRBJ2-5; 10 bases map to TRBD1. Germline lookup yields CDR1 SGHRS and CDR2 YFSETQ. The CDR3 extends over 12 amino acids. The J segment lost 12 bases and the V segment lost 2 bases, leaving 4 bases of the junction unmatched. This CDR3 is CASSFAGTGEYF. The CDR3 DNA is TGCGCCAGCAGCTTTGCCGGGACAGGGGAGTACTTC.

The V and J genes are TRBV6-4 and TRBJ2-1; the match to TRBD2 covers 10 bases. The germline V gene encodes CDR1 MRHNA and CDR2 SNTAGT. The CDR3 is made up of 15 amino acids. Trimming took 2 bases from V and 7 from J; bases not matched to a gene: 5. This CDR3 is CASSDDSGGANEQFF. In nucleotides, the CDR3 is TGTGCCAGCAGTGACGACAGCGGGGGGGCGAATGAGCAGTTCTTC.

The CDR3 DNA reads as TGCGCCAGCAGCCAAGAACACCGTCTTGGCAATCAGCCCCAGCATTTT. Encoded protein: CASSQEHRLGNQPQHF. This chain connects TRBV4-3 to TRBJ1-5, with unresolved D. The ends were cut back, 0 bases at V and 2 bases at J, with 11 bases in the middle. The CDR3 runs 16 residues. CDR1 is LGHNA, CDR2 YSLEER, per germline.

This chain joins TRBV28 and TRBJ2-5; 8 bases line up with TRBD1. The CDR3 loop spans 15 amino acids. Germline V gene data show CDR1 as MDHEN and CDR2 as SYDVKM. V was pared by 2 bases and J by 4 bases, with 6 bases of the junction left unmatched. The CDR3 spells CASSLEQGAGETQYF. CDR3 coding DNA: TGTGCCAGCAGTTTAGAGCAGGGGGCGGGAGAGACCCAGTACTTC.